A single sample gave rise to the 25 T cell receptor beta chains below, sequenced in a study of T-cell reconstitution after alpha-beta-depleted transplantation in children. The TCRbeta library was prepared with unique molecular identifiers. MiXCR was run by TCRdb on the PCR reads, yielding one entry per CDR3 protein. Of roughly 570,000 distinct CDR3 sequences in the sample, 20% to 30% are singletons; the top ten hold under 45%. The material sequenced was PBMCs, taken before TCRalphabeta/CD19-depleted stem cell transplant. Receptors were obtained from a boy younger than two with Wiskott-Aldrich syndrome, due to receive a stem cell transplant.

This clonotype turned up a few times. The V gene is TRBV12-5, the J gene TRBJ1-5; 8 bases are a match to TRBD1. V was pared by 5 bases and J by 0 bases, with 15 bases of the junction left unmatched. This CDR3 is built from 19 residues. Germline V gene lookup returns CDR1 LGHNT and CDR2 FRNRAP. This chain's CDR3 is CASGRGMGTGGYSNQPQHF. The CDR3 bases are TGTGCTAGTGGTCGTGGGATGGGGACAGGAGGCTATAGCAATCAGCCCCAGCATTTT.

The rearrangement uses TRBV6-5 and TRBJ2-2, with TRBD2 identical over 9 bases. The CDR3 covers 15 residues. V was pared by 4 bases and J by 8 bases, with 8 bases of the junction left unmatched. Germline CDR1 and CDR2: MNHEY and SVGAGI. CDR3 bases: TGTGCCAGCAGTTCCCTAGCGGGGATGCTAGGGGAGCTGTTTTTT. Its protein product is CASSSLAGMLGELFF.

The V call is TRBV20-1, the J call TRBJ2-7, with D perhaps TRBD1 (5 bases). CDR3 size: 15 residues. The V gene's germline CDR1 is DFQATT and CDR2 SNEGSKA (reference sequence). Trimming left V 0 bases short and J 2 bases short, with 14 bases between. CDR3 residues: CSARDPTRVPYEQYF. In DNA form, the CDR3 reads TGCAGTGCTAGAGATCCGACCAGGGTTCCCTACGAGCAGTACTTC.

The rearrangement links TRBV5-1 to TRBJ1-1; possibly TRBD1 for D (6 bases). The CDR3 runs to 14 residues. The germline gives CDR1 SGHRS, CDR2 YFSETQ. V dropped 5 bases and J dropped 4 bases, with 15 bases sitting between them. CDR3 bases: TGCGCCAGCAGTGACCCGGGACACGGCACTGAAGCTTTCTTT. This codes for CASSDPGHGTEAFF.

The rearrangement joins TRBV11-2 to TRBJ1-2; D is unclear. The ends were cut back, 1 base at V and 4 bases at J, with 13 bases in the middle. The CDR3 has 15 amino acids. Germline V CDR1 and CDR2: SGHAT, FQNNGV. CDR3 sequence (DNA): TGTGCCAGCAGCTTAGGCGACGGAGAGGGCTATGGCTACACCTTC. Protein sequence: CASSLGDGEGYGYTF. The variable domain in full, completed from reference TRBV11-2 and TRBJ1-2, reads EAGVAQSPRYKIIEKRQSVAFWCNPISGHATLYWYQQILGQGPKLLIQFQNNGVVDDSQLPKDRFSAERLKGVDSTLKIQPAKLEDSAVYLCASSLGDGEGYGYTFGSGTRLTVV.

The chain carries TRBV19 and TRBJ2-7, with 11 bases lining up with TRBD2. This CDR3 is 18 amino acids long. V dropped 3 bases and J dropped 3; count of bases not matched to a gene: 13. From germline, CDR1 is LNHDA and CDR2 SQIVND (reference sequence). In DNA, the CDR3 is TGTGCCAGTAGTATTGGTAGCGGGAGGGCCTGGGATGGCTACGAGCAGTACTTC. Protein product: CASSIGSGRAWDGYEQYF.

This clonotype was seen only a few times. This chain uses TRBV7-2 with TRBJ2-3; 7 bases match TRBD1. Germline CDR1 SGHTA, CDR2 FQGNSA. The CDR3 runs to 15 residues. Trimming cost V 6 bases and J 2 bases; bases outside gene matches: 8. CDR3 amino acids: CASSRGRINTDTQYF. CDR3 coding DNA: TGTGCCAGCAGTAGGGGGCGCATTAACACAGATACGCAGTATTTT.

This chain connects TRBV12-3 or TRBV12-4 to TRBJ2-7; D perhaps matches TRBD2 (7 bases). This CDR3 spans 16 amino acids. Trimming stripped 6 bases from V and 1 base from J, with 19 bases between. The CDR3, as DNA: TGTGCCAGCAGCCGTGGGGGGGGCGACTTATCCTACGAGCAGTACTTC. It is translated as CASSRGGGDLSYEQYF.

The genes are TRBV6-5 and TRBJ2-7, with 14 nucleotides matching TRBD2. The CDR3 has 15 amino acids. V was clipped by 0 bases and J by 5 bases; unmatched bases: 0. Germline V gene sequence: CDR1 MNHEY, CDR2 SVGAGI. The CDR3 nucleotides are TGTGCCAGCAGTTACTCGGGACTAGCGGGAGACGAGCAGTACTTC. The encoded protein is CASSYSGLAGDEQYF.

Only a few counts were recorded for this clonotype. The chain has TRBV3-1 and TRBJ2-5, with D perhaps TRBD1 or TRBD2 (5 bases each). Trimming pared 3 bases from V and 3 bases from J, leaving 11 bases between. Germline loops: CDR1 LGHDT, CDR2 YNNKEL (reference sequence). The length of the CDR3 is 14 residues. The CDR3 nucleotides are TGTGCCAGCAGCCAGGGGGTCGGGGAAGAGACCCAGTACTTC. Translation: CASSQGVGEETQYF.

This clonotype was observed once. This rearrangement joins TRBV6-1 to TRBJ2-1; 9 bases align to TRBD2. V was clipped by 2 bases and J by 4 bases; unmatched bases: 6. This CDR3 contains 16 residues. The germline V gene has CDR1 MNHNS and CDR2 SASEGT. The CDR3 reads CASSENLAGLYNEQFF. CDR3 DNA sequence: TGTGCCAGCAGTGAAAATCTAGCGGGGCTTTACAATGAGCAGTTCTTC.

V gene TRBV20-1 combines with J gene TRBJ2-3; possibly TRBD2 for D (5 bases). The CDR3 is made up of 13 amino acids. Trimming left V 1 base short and J 4 bases short, with 9 bases between. Germline V gives CDR1 DFQATT, CDR2 SNEGSKA (reference sequence). CDR3 DNA sequence: TGCAGTGCTAGAGTCGTTAGCGCAGATACGCAGTATTTT. It specifies CSARVVSADTQYF.

The J gene is TRBJ2-1, the V gene TRBV19, with D possibly TRBD1 on 6 matching bases. This CDR3 contains 15 residues. With 4 bases removed from V and 7 bases from J, the gap between germline ends came to 17 bases. Per the germline V gene, CDR1 is LNHDA and CDR2 is SQIVND (reference sequence). The DNA of the CDR3 is TGTGCCAGTAGTACCGCAGGGGTTAGGGGGAATGAGCAGTTCTTC. It is translated as CASSTAGVRGNEQFF.

The sample holds a few counts of this clonotype. This chain connects TRBV15 to TRBJ2-1, with D perhaps TRBD1 (6 bases). The germline V gene has CDR1 LNHNV and CDR2 YYDKDF (reference sequence). Between the trimmed V and J ends, which lost 7 bases and 8 bases, there was a span of 12 bases. This CDR3 contains 12 residues. CDR3 sequence reads: CATMDRGYEQFF. CDR3 sequence (DNA): TGTGCCACCATGGACAGAGGTTATGAGCAGTTCTTC.

This clonotype has just a few counts. One junction end disagrees with the germline gene, perhaps due to a read error. This sequence joins TRBV5-1 and TRBJ2-6, with 8 bases fitting TRBD1. From germline, CDR1 is SGHRS and CDR2 YFSETQ. The CDR3 totals 15 residues. The CDR3 DNA reads TGCGCCAGCGCGCAGGGGGCAGCTGGGGCCAACGGCCTGACTTTC. It specifies CASAQGAAGANGLTF.

This clonotype was seen more than once but under ten times. The genes are TRBV7-8 and TRBJ2-2, with 10 nucleotides matching TRBD1. CDR3 length: 15 amino acids. From germline, CDR1 is SGHVS and CDR2 FQNEAQ. J gave up 8 bases and V 4 bases, and 7 bases lay outside the gene matches. The CDR3: CASSSTGGISGELFF. For the CDR3, the DNA is TGTGCCAGCAGCTCGACAGGGGGCATTTCGGGGGAGCTGTTTTTT.

The chain links TRBV12-3 or TRBV12-4 to TRBJ1-5; a possible D gene is TRBD1 (6 bases). V gave up 3 bases and J gave up 4 bases, with 10 bases separating them. CDR3 length: 14 amino acids. The CDR3 spells CASSFPTGNQPQHF. The CDR3 DNA reads as TGTGCCAGCAGTTTCCCCACAGGGAATCAGCCCCAGCATTTT.

This clonotype was found a few times. The chain joins TRBV20-1 to TRBJ2-2; the D is unclear. Trimming took 4 bases from V and 5 from J, leaving 8 bases between them. Germline V CDR1 and CDR2: DFQATT, SNEGSKA (reference sequence). The CDR3 is 12 amino acids. CDR3 in amino acids: CSAITVTGELFF. Here the CDR3 DNA reads TGCAGTGCTATTACCGTAACCGGGGAGCTGTTTTTT.

This clonotype came up a few times. CDR3 coding DNA: TGTGCCAGCAGCCAGTGGGGCTGGGGCATAGAGACCCAGTACTTC. Its protein product is CASSQWGWGIETQYF. This chain links TRBV14 with TRBJ2-5; weak D call: TRBD1 (5 bases). The germline V gene has CDR1 SGHDN and CDR2 FVKESK. The V end lost 3 bases, the J end lost 4 bases, and 15 bases lay between the germline ends. This CDR3 comprises 15 residues.

V is TRBV21-1 and J is TRBJ2-3; TRBD2 is the table's D call and was not checked against the DNA. TRBV21-1 is reported as a pseudogene. The CDR3 covers 13 residues. CDR3 in DNA: TGTGCCAGAAAGGGAGGGCCCGGAGATACGCAGTATTTT. It codes for CARKGGPGDTQYF.

The CDR3 sequence: CASSQDASGRGYNEQFF. The DNA for the CDR3 is TGTGCCAGCAGCCAAGATGCGAGCGGGAGGGGCTACAATGAGCAGTTCTTC. The chain uses TRBV4-2 and TRBJ2-1; 10 nucleotides match TRBD2. From germline, CDR1 is LGHNA and CDR2 YNFKEQ. Trimming cost V 0 bases and J 3 bases; bases outside gene matches: 5. The CDR3 runs to 17 residues.

The chain employs TRBV30 and TRBJ2-1; D is uncertain. Trimming removed 0 bases at V and 8 bases at J, with 8 bases between. This CDR3 comprises 12 residues. Germline assignment: CDR1 GTSNPN and CDR2 SVGIG (reference sequence). CDR3 coding DNA: TGTGCCTGGAGTGTGGGATTCCATGAGCAGTTCTTC. Protein: CAWSVGFHEQFF.

The chain carries TRBV9 and TRBJ2-1; 10 bases match TRBD2. The length of the CDR3 is 15 residues. Germline V lookup: CDR1 SGDLS, CDR2 YYNGEE. After removal of 3 bases from V and 10 bases from J, the junction contained 10 bases not matched to a gene. The CDR3 DNA is TGTGCCAGCAGCGGGACTAGCGGTAGGTCTGTAGAGCAGTTCTTC. Amino acids: CASSGTSGRSVEQFF. Based on the CDR3 plus reference TRBV9 and TRBJ2-1, the full variable domain is DSGVTQTPKHLITATGQRVTLRCSPRSGDLSVYWYQQSLDQGLQFLIQYYNGEERAKGNILERFSAQQFPDLHSELNLSSLELGDSALYFCASSGTSGRSVEQFFGPGTRLTVL.

The chain combines TRBV25-1 with TRBJ2-7; no firm D call. This CDR3 spans 12 amino acids. Germline CDR1 is MGHDK and CDR2 is SYGVNS. Trimming removed 8 bases from V and 1 base from J, with 9 bases in between. In DNA, the CDR3 is TGTGCCAGCTTCCCGTCTTCCTACGAGCAGTACTTC. This translates into CASFPSSYEQYF.

The chain links TRBV5-1 to TRBJ1-3; D gene unclear. CDR1 SGHRS and CDR2 YFSETQ come from the germline V gene. CDR3 size: 15 residues. V was pared by 4 bases and J by 0 bases, with 11 bases between. The CDR3, as DNA: TGCGCCAGCAGCCCAACACCTTTCTCTGGAAACACCATATATTTT. It yields the protein CASSPTPFSGNTIYF.